This TCR beta chain was retrieved from a study of Ad26.COV2.S vaccination and SARS-CoV-2 variants (dated by TCRdb to the early 2020s). About the study as a whole: Vaccine-arm donors were drawn from COV1001, a multicentre, randomized, double-blind, placebo-controlled phase I-IIa trial of Ad26.COV2.S in healthy adults. Blinding of investigators to trial group allocation was maintained during experiments and outcome assessment. The TCR-sequenced set comprised approximately 32 samples: some 20 Ad26.COV2.S vaccine recipients, 5 placebo recipients and 8 SARS-CoV-2 convalescent individuals. The specificity and breadth of SARS-CoV-2-reactive T cell receptors after Ad26.COV2.S vaccination were assessed by TCRbeta repertoire sequencing. Dosing of Ad26.COV2.S was intramuscular, at either 5x10^10 or 1x10^11 viral particles, delivered as one shot or as two shots spaced 56 days apart. Trial participants were randomized into five groups of five: low-dose or high-dose Ad26.COV2.S given once or twice, or placebo on both occasions.

CDR1 and CDR2, per the germline V gene, are SGHRS and YFSETQ. From the cysteine through the phenylalanine, the CDR3 covers 13 amino acids. The sequence is cut down to CDR3 DNA, 39 bases in frame from base 1. V is cut by 0 bases and J by 4 bases, and the space between the germline ends is 6 bases. The sample's treatment or condition, from its label and the paper: approximately 18 received Ad26.COV2.S at low or high dose, single or two shots; about 5 received placebo; per-sample allocation not given. For vaccine and placebo recipients, the sequenced repertoires came from samples collected on day 63 after the first injection. In Cohort 1b, roughly 26 adults aged 18-55 years were enrolled at a single site in Boston, USA, between 29 July and 7 August 2020. Ad26.COV2.S was a replication-incompetent adenovirus type 26 vector that expressed a prefusion-stabilized SARS-CoV-2 spike protein derived from the original Wuhan strain.

Regarding this clone: Its cognate antigen has yet to be identified. No base quality values were provided; no much bigger clone lies one nucleotide off.

The immunoSEQ Assay was the method used to sequence TCRbeta CDR3 regions. After extraction, genomic DNA underwent amplification by bias-controlled multiplex PCR, followed by high-throughput sequencing. Per the original workflow: To quantify the absolute abundance of each unique TCRbeta CDR3 region, sequences were collapsed and filtered. T cell fraction was estimated by normalizing TCRbeta template counts to usable DNA, with usable DNA measured through amplification of reference genes found in all nucleated cells. Repertoire TCRs were annotated as SARS-CoV-2-specific when V gene, CDR3 amino acid sequence and J gene were exactly matched to a known reactive TCR set. MIRA supplied the reference SARS-CoV-2 TCR set, which was filtered for enrichment in COVID-19-positive ImmuneCODE repertoires so that public or cross-reactive TCRs were removed. Based on the MIRA antigens, annotated TCRs were further analysed at the level of specific ORF or position within ORF. Breadth was defined as annotated unique rearrangements over total unique productive rearrangements; depth was the summed frequency of those rearrangements. Group comparisons of TCR breadth used two-sided Wilcoxon rank-sum tests. Drawn from immuneACCESS, this table holds only the in-frame rearrangements with V and J called that TCRdb kept. Clones are partly lost; checked studies trace under half to an unresolved V gene and leave the rest unexplained. That table gives V, J and clone size, and the DNA gave D and trimming. In all, the sample holds roughly 700,000 clones, and around 92% of those were seen once. Nearly 1.5% of the sample is taken by the ten largest.

Findings and caveats that apply to the study as a whole: The authors noted that total T cell responses may have been underestimated by the TCR breadth and depth analyses. The study was not powered for comparison of responses between vaccine doses or regimens. Non-spike TCR breadth was comparable between vaccine and placebo recipients, consistent with the vaccine containing only spike. Ad26.COV2.S recipients had higher spike-specific TCR breadth than placebo recipients (P = 0.0014). After vaccination, substantial breadth of spike-specific CD8+ and CD4+ T cell responses was reported.

The V and J genes are TRBV5-1 and TRBJ2-3, with an unclear D gene assignment. The origin of this receptor is a person between 18 and 60 years old who received the Ad26.COV2.S COVID-19 vaccine or a placebo. The specimen comprised peripheral blood, sampled in a trial of Ad26.COV2.S vaccine versus placebo. The DNA sequence is given as TGCGCCAGCAGCTTGGGGGCTTCAGATACGCAGTATTTT. Its coded protein is CASSLGASDTQYF.